This is a list of T cell receptor beta chains from one sample in a study of sequential checkpoint blockade in melanoma. Only in-frame clones appear in the TCRdb table, and some are missing; sequencing was by immunoSEQ multiplex PCR. This sample yields about 12,000 clones, of which 82% are seen a single time; approximately 7.8% belongs to the top ten. The sample consisted of CD8+ T cells sorted from blood (inferred from file names), taken from a patient given nivolumab and ipilimumab in sequence. The receptors come from a human donor with melanoma. CDR3s include the opening cysteine and the closing phenylalanine or tryptophan. The order of the fields is D gene, clone size, V gene, J gene, CDR3 DNA, CDR3 protein. A D gene is named only where the DNA matches it firmly. Where a row states a size, it is once, few, many or the class of an expanded clone; other rows omit it.

D: TRBD2; size: -; V: TRBV28; J: TRBJ2-1; DNA: TGTGCCAGCAGCCGGGGGGGAAATGAGCAGTTCTTC; CDR3: CASSRGGNEQFF
D: -; size: -; V: TRBV5-1; J: TRBJ2-2; DNA: TGCGCCAGCAGCCCAGGGTGGTGGAACACCGGGGAGCTGTTTTTT; CDR3: CASSPGWWNTGELFF
D: TRBD1; size: -; V: TRBV7-3; J: TRBJ1-1; DNA: TGTGCCAGCAGCCTCCAGGGGGGTGCTGAAGCTTTCTTT; CDR3: CASSLQGGAEAFF
D: -; size: -; V: TRBV18; J: TRBJ1-1; DNA: TGTGCCAGCTCCGCGACCCAGGGTGCCCGGAACACTGAAGCTTTCTTT; CDR3: CASSATQGARNTEAFF
D: -; size: -; V: TRBV7-2; J: TRBJ2-3; DNA: TGTGCCAGCAGCTGGAAACGCGACATTACTAGCACAGATACGCAGTATTTT; CDR3: CASSWKRDITSTDTQYF
D: -; size: -; V: TRBV6-1; J: TRBJ1-1; DNA: TGTGCCAGCAGTGAAGTGGCCGGGGACACTGAAGCTTTCTTT; CDR3: CASSEVAGDTEAFF
D: TRBD2; size: once; V: TRBV5-6; J: TRBJ2-1; DNA: TGTGCCAGCAGCTTGGGAGCGGGGGGGTGGAATGAGCAGTTCTTC; CDR3: CASSLGAGGWNEQFF
D: -; size: -; V: TRBV6-1; J: TRBJ2-7; DNA: TGTGCCAGCAGTGAAGAAGAAGCATCGGTCTCCGAGCAGTACTTC; CDR3: CASSEEEASVSEQYF
D: -; size: -; V: TRBV19; J: TRBJ2-7; DNA: TGTGCCAGTAGTATCGACGGGTACCCCTACGAGCAGTACTTC; CDR3: CASSIDGYPYEQYF
D: -; size: -; V: TRBV28; J: TRBJ2-5; DNA: TGTGCCAGCAGTTTAGGGCAGTACAACCAAGAGACCCAGTACTTC; CDR3: CASSLGQYNQETQYF
D: -; size: -; V: TRBV4-1; J: TRBJ1-1; DNA: TGCGCCAGCAGCCATGTAATAGGGGTTGAAGCTTTCTTT; CDR3: CASSHVIGVEAFF
D: TRBD2; size: -; V: TRBV6-4; J: TRBJ2-5; DNA: TGTGCCAGCAGTGAGACTAGCGAAGGGACCCAGTACTTC; CDR3: CASSETSEGTQYF
D: -; size: -; V: TRBV28; J: TRBJ1-5; DNA: TGTGCCAGCAGTTTCTCGGCCAGGGAACGTCAGCCCCAGCATTTT; CDR3: CASSFSARERQPQHF
D: -; size: -; V: TRBV4-1; J: TRBJ1-1; DNA: TGCGCCAGCAGCCAAGGGGCAGGGGTGAACACTGAAGCTTTCTTT; CDR3: CASSQGAGVNTEAFF
D: -; size: few; V: TRBV5-4; J: TRBJ2-7; DNA: TGTGCCAGCAGCTTGGGGGGGCTAGCGGCCCCCACCTACGAGCAGTACTTC; CDR3: CASSLGGLAAPTYEQYF
D: TRBD1; size: -; V: TRBV5-1; J: TRBJ2-7; DNA: TGCGCCAGCAGCGTACAGGGGGGCTACGAGCAGTACTTC; CDR3: CASSVQGGYEQYF
D: -; size: -; V: TRBV13; J: TRBJ1-1; DNA: TGTGCCAGCAGCTTAGAGGGGACTACTGAAGCTTTCTTT; CDR3: CASSLEGTTEAFF
D: -; size: -; V: TRBV9; J: TRBJ2-7; DNA: TGTGCCAGCAGCGTGGCTGGGGACCTCAGGGGCGAGCAGTACTTC; CDR3: CASSVAGDLRGEQYF
D: TRBD2; size: few; V: TRBV14; J: TRBJ2-7; DNA: TGTGCCAGCAGCCCCCACGCGGGGGGCGAGTACGAGCAGTACTTC; CDR3: CASSPHAGGEYEQYF
D: -; size: few; V: TRBV6-5; J: TRBJ1-2; DNA: TGTGCCAGCAGCTCGGGACTGGCCTATGGCTACACCTTC; CDR3: CASSSGLAYGYTF
D: TRBD1; size: -; V: TRBV15; J: TRBJ1-5; DNA: TGTGCCACCAGCGGACAGGGTTGGGATCAGCCCCAGCATTTT; CDR3: CATSGQGWDQPQHF
D: -; size: once; V: TRBV2; J: TRBJ1-1; DNA: TGTGCCAGCAGGGACGGGACTTCTGAAGCTTTCTTT; CDR3: CASRDGTSEAFF
D: -; size: -; V: TRBV2; J: TRBJ2-7; DNA: TGTGCCAGCAGTCCCCCTTCCTACGAGCAGTACTTC; CDR3: CASSPPSYEQYF
D: -; size: -; V: TRBV15; J: TRBJ2-3; DNA: TGTGCCACCAGCAGTCAACAGGCGAGCACAGATACGCAGTATTTT; CDR3: CATSSQQASTDTQYF
D: TRBD2; size: once; V: TRBV19; J: TRBJ2-5; DNA: TGTGCCAGTAGTACACTAGCGGGGGGCACAGAGACCCAGTACTTC; CDR3: CASSTLAGGTETQYF
D: -; size: medium-sized; V: TRBV19; J: TRBJ2-7; DNA: TGTGCCAGTAGTATATCATGGGACTCCTCCTCGGAGCAGTACTTC; CDR3: CASSISWDSSSEQYF
D: TRBD1; size: -; V: TRBV9; J: TRBJ2-5; DNA: TGTGCCAGCAGCGCTCCGACAGGGGGCGGTAGGAAAGAGACCCAGTACTTC; CDR3: CASSAPTGGGRKETQYF
D: -; size: -; V: TRBV27; J: TRBJ1-2; DNA: TGTGCCAGCAGTTCCCTAGACAGTTATGGCTACACCTTC; CDR3: CASSSLDSYGYTF
D: -; size: few; V: TRBV6-1; J: TRBJ2-1; DNA: TGTGCCAGCAGTGACCCCGGGAATGAGCAGTTCTTC; CDR3: CASSDPGNEQFF
D: -; size: -; V: TRBV7-6; J: TRBJ2-2; DNA: TGTGCCAGCAGCTTCTGGGTGGGGCAGAACACCGGGGAGCTGTTTTTT; CDR3: CASSFWVGQNTGELFF
D: TRBD1; size: -; V: TRBV13; J: TRBJ2-4; DNA: TGTGCCAGCAGCACGGGACAGAAAAACATTCAGTACTTC; CDR3: CASSTGQKNIQYF
D: TRBD2; size: few; V: TRBV4-1; J: TRBJ2-3; DNA: TGCGCCAGCAGCCAAGTGCAAGCGGGGGGCACAGATACGCAGTATTTT; CDR3: CASSQVQAGGTDTQYF
D: TRBD1; size: -; V: TRBV27; J: TRBJ2-1; DNA: TGTGCCAGCAGTTTCCTCGGACAGGGGGCCTACAATGAGCAGTTCTTC; CDR3: CASSFLGQGAYNEQFF
D: -; size: -; V: TRBV7-6; J: TRBJ1-3; DNA: TGTGCCAGCAGCTTAGATCTCAGTACTGGAAACACCATATATTTT; CDR3: CASSLDLSTGNTIYF
D: TRBD1; size: -; V: TRBV7-6; J: TRBJ2-7; DNA: TGTGCCAGCAGCGGGCGACAGGGGGCTTCCTACGAGCAGTACTTC; CDR3: CASSGRQGASYEQYF
D: TRBD2; size: -; V: TRBV28; J: TRBJ2-7; DNA: TGTGCCAGCAGGCGACTAGCGGAAACCGCCTACGAGCAGTACTTC; CDR3: CASRRLAETAYEQYF
D: TRBD2; size: -; V: TRBV28; J: TRBJ2-1; DNA: TGTGCCAGCAGTTCTAAACTAGCGGGAGAGAACGGAAACAATGAGCAGTTCTTC; CDR3: CASSSKLAGENGNNEQFF
D: TRBD1; size: once; V: TRBV29-1; J: TRBJ2-2; DNA: TGCAGCGTTGATTTTCAGGGGGCGAACACCGGGGAGCTGTTTTTT; CDR3: CSVDFQGANTGELFF
D: -; size: -; V: TRBV19; J: TRBJ2-1; DNA: TGTGCCAGTAGTATAGATCCACCGAGGAACTTCAATGAGCAGTTCTTC; CDR3: CASSIDPPRNFNEQFF
D: TRBD1; size: once; V: TRBV6-1; J: TRBJ2-2; DNA: TGTGCCAGCAGTGAAGGGGACAGGGCGGTCGGGGAGCTGTTTTTT; CDR3: CASSEGDRAVGELFF
D: TRBD2; size: -; V: TRBV9; J: TRBJ2-1; DNA: TGTGCCAGCAGCATCCAAGGACTAGCGGGAGAGTACAATGAGCAGTTCTTC; CDR3: CASSIQGLAGEYNEQFF
D: -; size: -; V: TRBV7-2; J: TRBJ1-4; DNA: TGTGCCAGCAGCCAGGTTTCTAATGGGGAAAAACTGTTTTTT; CDR3: CASSQVSNGEKLFF
D: -; size: -; V: TRBV11-2; J: TRBJ2-7; DNA: TGTGCCAGCAGCTGGACAGCTGCGGGCGAGCAGTACTTC; CDR3: CASSWTAAGEQYF
D: TRBD1; size: -; V: TRBV28; J: TRBJ1-5; DNA: TGTGCCAGCAGCCCGACAGGGGGACAGCCCCAGCATTTT; CDR3: CASSPTGGQPQHF